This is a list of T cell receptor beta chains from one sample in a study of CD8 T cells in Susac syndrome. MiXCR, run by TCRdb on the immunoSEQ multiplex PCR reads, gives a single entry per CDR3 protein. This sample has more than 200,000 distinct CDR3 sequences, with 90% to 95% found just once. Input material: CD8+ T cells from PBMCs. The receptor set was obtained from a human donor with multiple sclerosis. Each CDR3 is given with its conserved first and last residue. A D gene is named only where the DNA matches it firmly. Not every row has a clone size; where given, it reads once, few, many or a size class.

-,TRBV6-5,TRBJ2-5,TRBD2,TGTGCCAGCAGTTTCTCAACTACCCCAGGAAGCGGGGGGGCTGAGACCCAGTACTTC,CASSFSTTPGSGGAETQYF
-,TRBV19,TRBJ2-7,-,TGTGCCAGTAGTCCCACTAGCATGGCATCCTACGAGCAGTACTTC,CASSPTSMASYEQYF
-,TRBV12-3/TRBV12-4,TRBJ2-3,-,TGTGCCAGCAGGGCTGCGAGCACAGATACGCAGTATTTT,CASRAASTDTQYF
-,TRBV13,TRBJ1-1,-,TGTGCCAGCAAGGTTGGACTGAACCCTGAAGCTTTCTTT,CASKVGLNPEAFF
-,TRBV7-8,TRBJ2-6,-,TGTGCCAGCAGCTCTCAGGCGTCAGGGGATTACTCTGGGGCCAACGTCCTGACTTTC,CASSSQASGDYSGANVLTF
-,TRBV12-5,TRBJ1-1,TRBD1,TGTGCTAGTAGGCCTCCTCAGGGGGCCTACGGTGAAGCTTTCTTT,CASRPPQGAYGEAFF
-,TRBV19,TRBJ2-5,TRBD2,TGTGCCAGTAGTGAACTAGCGGGACCTTTTGAGACCCAGTACTTC,CASSELAGPFETQYF
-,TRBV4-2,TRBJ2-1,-,TGTGCCAGCAGCCAAGAGGCACTAGACGGTTACAATGAGCAGTTCTTC,CASSQEALDGYNEQFF
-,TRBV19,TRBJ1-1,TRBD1,TGTGCCAGTAGTATGGATACAGGGGGCGCCATAGAAGCTTTCTTT,CASSMDTGGAIEAFF
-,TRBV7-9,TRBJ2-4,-,TGTGCCAGCAGCCCACGGACGGATCTAGCCAAAAACATTCAGTACTTC,CASSPRTDLAKNIQYF
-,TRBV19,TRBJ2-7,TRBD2,TGTGCCAGTAGTATAGTAGCACTAGCGTCGGGCTTCTACGAGCAGTACTTC,CASSIVALASGFYEQYF
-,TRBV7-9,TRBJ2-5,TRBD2,TGTGCCAGCAGCTTAGAAGGAGGTCTAGCGGGAGTAGGGGAGACCCAGTACTTC,CASSLEGGLAGVGETQYF
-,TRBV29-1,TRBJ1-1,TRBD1,TGCAGCGCCGACAGGGACGCTGAAGCTTTCTTT,CSADRDAEAFF
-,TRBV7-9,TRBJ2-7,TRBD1,TGTGCCAGCACCAGACCAAACAGGGGTGACGAGCAGTACTTC,CASTRPNRGDEQYF
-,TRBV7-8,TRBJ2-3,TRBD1,TGTGCCAGCAGCGGACCGGGACAGGGGTTTTCCGGCACAGATACGCAGTATTTT,CASSGPGQGFSGTDTQYF
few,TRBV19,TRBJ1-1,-,TGTGCTTCCTACACCCGGGGCACTGAAGCTTTCTTT,CASYTRGTEAFF
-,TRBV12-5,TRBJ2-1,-,TGTGCTAGTGGTTTAGGGCTAGACTACAATGAGCAGTTCTTC,CASGLGLDYNEQFF
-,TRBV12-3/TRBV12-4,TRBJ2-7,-,TGTGCCAGCAGTTTGTTTTACGGCTACGAGCAGTACTTC,CASSLFYGYEQYF
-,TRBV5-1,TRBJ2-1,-,TGCGCCAGCATGGTGAGGGGCTCACCTTACAATGAGCAGTTCTTC,CASMVRGSPYNEQFF
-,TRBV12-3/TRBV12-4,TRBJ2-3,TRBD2,TGTGCCAGCAGCTCCGGGACTAGCGTGAGAGATACGCAGTATTTT,CASSSGTSVRDTQYF
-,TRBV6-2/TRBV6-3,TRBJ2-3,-,TGTGCCAGCAGTGGTATGGGGGGGCCCTATACGCAGTATTTT,CASSGMGGPYTQYF
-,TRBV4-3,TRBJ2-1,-,TGCGCCAGCAGCCAAGATTGGATTGCGGAAGTACCAAGCCCTGAGCAGTTCTTC,CASSQDWIAEVPSPEQFF
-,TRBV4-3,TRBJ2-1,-,TGCGCCAGCAGCCAAGATTCCCTAGCCGACGGCAATGAGCAGTTCTTC,CASSQDSLADGNEQFF
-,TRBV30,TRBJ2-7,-,TGTGCCTGGAGTATAGGGTTGACCTACGAGCAGTACTTC,CAWSIGLTYEQYF
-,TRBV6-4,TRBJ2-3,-,TGTGCCAGCAGTGACTCGGCAGGCGGAGATACGCAGTATTTT,CASSDSAGGDTQYF
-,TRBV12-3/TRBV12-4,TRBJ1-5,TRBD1,TGTGCCAGCAGCCGACAGGGAGATCAGCCCCAGCATTTT,CASSRQGDQPQHF
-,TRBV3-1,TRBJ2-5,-,TGTGCCAGCAGCCAAGATCCAGACTACCAAGAGACCCAGTACTTC,CASSQDPDYQETQYF
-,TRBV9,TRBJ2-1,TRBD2,TGTGCCAGCAGCGGGGGACTAGCGGGGGACAATGAGCAGTTCTTC,CASSGGLAGDNEQFF
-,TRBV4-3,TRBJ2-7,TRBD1,TGCGCCAGCAGCCAAGTGGACAGGGCCTACGAGCAGTACTTC,CASSQVDRAYEQYF
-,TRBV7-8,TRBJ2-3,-,TGTGCCAGCAGCTCGGACGTAAGCACAGATACGCAGTATTTT,CASSSDVSTDTQYF
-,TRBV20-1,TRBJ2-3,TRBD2,TGCAGTGCTACGCTTACGGGAGGGGGTTTCGACACAGATACGCAGTATTTT,CSATLTGGGFDTDTQYF
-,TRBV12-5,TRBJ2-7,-,TGTGCTAGTGGTCCTCTCGACACTCCCTACGAGCAGTACTTC,CASGPLDTPYEQYF
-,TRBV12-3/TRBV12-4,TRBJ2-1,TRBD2,TGTGCCAGCAGTTTTCCTCACACTAGCGGGAGGATCCGGGACAATGAGCAGTTCTTC,CASSFPHTSGRIRDNEQFF
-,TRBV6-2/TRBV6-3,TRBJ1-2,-,TGTGCCAGCAGTCCCTCCAGCTACGGCTACACCTTC,CASSPSSYGYTF
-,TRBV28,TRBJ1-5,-,TGTGCCAGCAGTTTAGCAGCTGATCAGCCCCAGCATTTT,CASSLAADQPQHF
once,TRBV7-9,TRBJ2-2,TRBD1,TGTGCCAGCAGCCGAATACAGGGGACCGGGGAGCTGTTTTTT,CASSRIQGTGELFF
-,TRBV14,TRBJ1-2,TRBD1,TGTGCCAGCAGCCAAGTCGGGACAGGGAACTATGGCTACACCTTC,CASSQVGTGNYGYTF
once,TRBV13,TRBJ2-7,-,TGTGCCAGCAGCTTAAGTGGCGAGTTCTACGAGCAGTACTTC,CASSLSGEFYEQYF
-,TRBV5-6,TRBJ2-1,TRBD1,TGTGCCAGCAGCCGTGGACAGGCTGAGTTCTTC,CASSRGQAEFF
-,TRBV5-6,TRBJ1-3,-,TGTGCCAGCAGCTTGGGGACAGCCAGAAACACCATATATTTT,CASSLGTARNTIYF
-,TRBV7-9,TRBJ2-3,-,TGTGCCAGCATCCCTCCCTGGCGGGGCACAGATACGCAGTATTTT,CASIPPWRGTDTQYF
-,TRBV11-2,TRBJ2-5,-,TGTGCCAGCAGCTTAGGGCACGGCCAAGAGACCCAGTACTTC,CASSLGHGQETQYF
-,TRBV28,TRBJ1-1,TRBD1,TGTGCCAGCAGGCAGCACAGGGGGTCGGCCGACACTGAAGCTTTCTTT,CASRQHRGSADTEAFF